This is a list of T cell receptor beta chains from one sample in a study of neurological immune-mediated disorders. Using its own MiXCR run on the 5' RACE reads, TCRdb lists one record per CDR3 protein. This table holds roughly 45,000 distinct CDR3 sequences, 2.5% to 3.5% found once. Sequenced sample: PBMCs. These receptors all come from a woman aged 45-60 years with multiple sclerosis. Each CDR3 is given with its conserved first and last residue. A D gene is named only where the DNA matches it firmly. Clone sizes are given selectively: once, few, many, or a class where the clone is expanded.

CDR3	DNA	size	D	V	J
CSADGRALETQYF	TGCAGTGCTGACGGGAGGGCGTTAGAGACCCAGTACTTC	many	TRBD2	TRBV20-1	TRBJ2-5
CASSQGGGGYNEQFF	TGTGCCAGCAGCCAAGGAGGGGGAGGTTACAATGAGCAGTTCTTC	many	.	TRBV7-3	TRBJ2-1
CASSPETSGTRFGYEQYF	TGTGCCAGCAGCCCGGAGACTAGCGGGACGAGATTCGGGTACGAGCAGTACTTC	many	TRBD2	TRBV3-1	TRBJ2-7
CASSQGPGTGGSPLHF	TGCGCCAGCAGCCAAGGACCCGGGACAGGGGGTTCACCCCTCCACTTT	many	TRBD1	TRBV4-3	TRBJ1-6
CASSQEVGAGGPETQYF	TGTGCCAGCAGCCAAGAGGTTGGGGCGGGAGGGCCGGAGACCCAGTACTTC	many	TRBD2	TRBV4-2	TRBJ2-5
CASTPKGDRGYSTLNF	TGTGCCAGCACACCCAAAGGGGACAGGGGCTATTCAACCCTCAACTTT	many	TRBD1	TRBV6-6	TRBJ1-6
CSASPDRLAINEQFF	TGCAGTGCTAGTCCCGATCGACTAGCCATCAATGAGCAGTTCTTC	.	TRBD2	TRBV20-1	TRBJ2-1
CASSPRNSNQPQHF	TGTGCCAGCAGCCCGAGAAATAGCAATCAGCCCCAGCATTTT	many	.	TRBV3-1	TRBJ1-5
CASSLEGRGTEAFF	TGCGCCAGCAGCTTGGAAGGGAGGGGCACTGAAGCTTTCTTT	many	.	TRBV5-1	TRBJ1-1
CSALPRDEQFF	TGCAGTGCTCTCCCCCGGGATGAGCAGTTCTTC	many	.	TRBV20-1	TRBJ2-1
CASSPKDFGTGGDSNTGELFF	TGTGCCAGCAGTCCAAAAGACTTCGGGACAGGGGGCGACTCGAACACCGGGGAGCTGTTTTTT	many	TRBD1	TRBV7-2	TRBJ2-2
CASRLLAGTDTQYF	TGTGCCAGCAGGCTACTAGCGGGCACAGATACGCAGTATTTT	many	TRBD2	TRBV27	TRBJ2-3
CASSLGGGLVNEQFF	TGTGCCAGCAGCTTAGGCGGGGGCCTCGTCAATGAGCAGTTCTTC	many	.	TRBV7-8	TRBJ2-1
CASSLLADTDTQYF	TGCGCCAGCAGCTTGTTAGCGGATACAGATACGCAGTATTTT	many	.	TRBV5-1	TRBJ2-3
CSARPAGLNNEQFF	TGCAGTGCTAGGCCCGCGGGACTAAACAATGAGCAGTTCTTC	many	TRBD2	TRBV20-1	TRBJ2-1
CSAPESYSTDTQYF	TGCAGTGCCCCGGAGAGCTATAGCACAGATACGCAGTATTTT	many	.	TRBV20-1	TRBJ2-3